This T cell receptor beta chain was identified in a study of T cell responses to AZD1222 COVID-19 vaccine. The CDR3 totals 14 residues. The V end lost 4 bases, the J end lost 10 bases, and 20 bases lay between the germline ends. Germline values: CDR1 SGHRS, CDR2 YFSETQ. Concerning this clone itself: What it binds is not known.

Overall study findings and caveats: At baseline, seropositivity was found in only a handful of AZD1222 recipients. Scientists sampled the repertoires only once the peak T cell response had passed. Variant regions that are unmutated are reportedly the target of nearly half of spike-specific TCRs. With dominance at 160-218 and 743-854, vaccine-associated CD4 TCRs spanned spike.

Repertoires were generated with immunoSEQ multiplex PCR, while TCRdb's copy carries only in-frame clones and drops some. The data hold approximately 130,000 clones, with approximately 90% observed a single time. This sample comprised peripheral blood, obtained on day 0 of AZD1222 vaccination. The source is an adult in good health. The V gene is TRBV5-1, the J gene TRBJ1-1; a weak D match, TRBD1 (6 bases). CDR3: CASSLTNGQSAAFF. CDR3 DNA sequence: TGCGCCAGCAGCCTAACGAACGGACAGTCCGCAGCTTTCTTT.